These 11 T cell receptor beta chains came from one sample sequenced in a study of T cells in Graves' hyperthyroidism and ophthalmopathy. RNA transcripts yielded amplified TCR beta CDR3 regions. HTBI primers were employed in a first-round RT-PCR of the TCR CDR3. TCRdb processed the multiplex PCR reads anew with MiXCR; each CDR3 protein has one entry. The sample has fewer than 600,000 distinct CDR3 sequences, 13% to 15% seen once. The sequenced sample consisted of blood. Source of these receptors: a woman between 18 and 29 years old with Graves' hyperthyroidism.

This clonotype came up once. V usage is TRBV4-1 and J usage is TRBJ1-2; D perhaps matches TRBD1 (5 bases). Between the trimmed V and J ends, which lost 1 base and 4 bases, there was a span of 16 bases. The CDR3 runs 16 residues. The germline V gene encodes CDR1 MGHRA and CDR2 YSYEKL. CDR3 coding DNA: TGCGCCAGCAGCCAAGGCGGGGCACGGGGTGGCTATGGCTACACCTTC. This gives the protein CASSQGGARGGYGYTF.

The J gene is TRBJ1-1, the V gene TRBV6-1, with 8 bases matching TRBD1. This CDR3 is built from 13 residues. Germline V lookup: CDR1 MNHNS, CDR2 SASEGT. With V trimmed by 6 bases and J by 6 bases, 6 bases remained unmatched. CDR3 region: CASSQDRVSEAFF. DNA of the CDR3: TGTGCCAGCAGCCAGGACAGGGTATCTGAAGCTTTCTTT.

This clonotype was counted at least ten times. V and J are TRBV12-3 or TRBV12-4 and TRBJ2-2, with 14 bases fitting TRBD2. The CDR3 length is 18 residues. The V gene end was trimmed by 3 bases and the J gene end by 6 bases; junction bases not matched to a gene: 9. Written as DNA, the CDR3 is TGTGCCAGCAGTTTTGGGACTAGCGGGAGAGGGATGTCCGGGGAGCTGTTTTTT. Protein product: CASSFGTSGRGMSGELFF.

CDR3 sequence reads: CASSMGLAAIMWNTGELFF. DNA for the CDR3: TGTGCCAGTAGTATGGGTCTAGCGGCCATAATGTGGAACACCGGGGAGCTGTTTTTT. The chain combines TRBV19 with TRBJ2-2; TRBD2 aligns across 7 bases. Germline CDR1 LNHDA, CDR2 SQIVND (reference sequence). The CDR3 extends over 19 amino acids. The J segment lost 1 base and the V segment lost 3 bases, leaving 14 bases of the junction unmatched.

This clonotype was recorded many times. The CDR3 loop is CASSETVVKPSRGYTF. In DNA, the CDR3 is TGTGCCAGCAGTGAAACCGTTGTGAAACCGTCTCGGGGCTACACCTTC. The chain joins TRBV6-1 to TRBJ1-2; D remains unclear. The germline V gene encodes CDR1 MNHNS and CDR2 SASEGT. Deletions cut 2 bases from V and 8 bases from J, with 21 bases between. This CDR3 has 16 amino acids.

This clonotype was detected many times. This CDR3 is CASSLKLAGGDGNEQFF. In nucleotides, the CDR3 is TGTGCCAGCAGTTTAAAACTAGCGGGAGGGGATGGGAATGAGCAGTTCTTC. This chain joins TRBV28 and TRBJ2-1; 13 nucleotides match TRBD2. V shed 2 bases and J 7 bases; nucleotides not matched to a gene: 8. This CDR3 spans 17 amino acids. The V gene's germline CDR1 is MDHEN and CDR2 SYDVKM.

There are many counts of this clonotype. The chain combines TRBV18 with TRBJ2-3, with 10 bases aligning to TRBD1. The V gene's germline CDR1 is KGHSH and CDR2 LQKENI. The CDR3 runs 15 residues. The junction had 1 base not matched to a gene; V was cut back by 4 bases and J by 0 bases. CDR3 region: CASSRDRGSTDTQYF. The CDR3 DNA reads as TGTGCCAGCTCACGGGACAGGGGTAGCACAGATACGCAGTATTTT.

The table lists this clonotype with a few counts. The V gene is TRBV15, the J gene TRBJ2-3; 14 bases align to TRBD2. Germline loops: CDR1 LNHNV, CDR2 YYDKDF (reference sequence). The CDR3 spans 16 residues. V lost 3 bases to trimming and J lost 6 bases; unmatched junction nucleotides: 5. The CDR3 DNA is TGTGCCACCAGCAGTGGGACTAGCGGGGGTAGGGATACGCAGTATTTT. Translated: CATSSGTSGGRDTQYF.

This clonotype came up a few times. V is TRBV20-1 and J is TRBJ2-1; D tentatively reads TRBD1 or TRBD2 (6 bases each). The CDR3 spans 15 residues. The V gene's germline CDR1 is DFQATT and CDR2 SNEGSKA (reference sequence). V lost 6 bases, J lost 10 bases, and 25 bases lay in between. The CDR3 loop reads CSAPPGAGIQWEQFF. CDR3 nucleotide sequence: TGCAGTGCCCCACCGGGGGCGGGGATACAATGGGAGCAGTTCTTC.

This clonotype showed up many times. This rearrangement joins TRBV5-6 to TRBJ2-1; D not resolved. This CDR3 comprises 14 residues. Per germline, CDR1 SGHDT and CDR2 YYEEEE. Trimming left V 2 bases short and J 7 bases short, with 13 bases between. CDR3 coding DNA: TGTGCCAGCAGCTTCCGTCCCCCGAGGAATGAGCAGTTCTTC. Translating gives CASSFRPPRNEQFF. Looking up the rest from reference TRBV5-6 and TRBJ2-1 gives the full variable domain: DAGVTQSPTHLIKTRGQQVTLRCSPKSGHDTVSWYQQALGQGPQFIFQYYEEEERQRGNFPDRFSGHQFPNYSSELNVNALLLGDSALYLCASSFRPPRNEQFFGPGTRLTVL.

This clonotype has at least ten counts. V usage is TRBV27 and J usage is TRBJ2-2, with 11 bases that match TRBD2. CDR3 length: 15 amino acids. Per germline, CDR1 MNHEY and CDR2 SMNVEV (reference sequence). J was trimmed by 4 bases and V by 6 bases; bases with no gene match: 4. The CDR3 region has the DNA TGTGCCAGCAGAAGGACTAGCGGGTTCACCGGGGAGCTGTTTTTT. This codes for CASRRTSGFTGELFF.